This note documents a single TCR beta chain sequence. Survey-level TCR beta sequencing used the immunoSEQ assay. Profiled with immunoSEQ multiplex PCR; TCRdb holds only in-frame clones, not every one. The sample yields about 50,000 clones, just over 90% seen once. The material sequenced was PBMCs. This clonotype was sampled from a man aged 40-55 years with rheumatoid arthritis.

CDR3 amino acids: CASSLISRDPTNEKLFF. CDR3 DNA: TGTGCCAGCAGCTTGATATCCCGGGACCCAACTAATGAAAAACTGTTTTTT. The chain recombines TRBV5-8 with TRBJ1-4, with D possibly TRBD1 on 5 matching bases. Germline V gene data show CDR1 as SGHTS and CDR2 as YDEGEE. V gave up 1 base and J gave up 0 bases, with 13 bases separating them. The length of the CDR3 is 17 residues.